This entry lists 15 T cell receptor beta chains sequenced from one sample in a study of T cells in Graves' hyperthyroidism and ophthalmopathy (dated by TCRdb to between 2018 and 2021). The method behind the library was multiplex PCR. These reads were obtained on an Illumina HiSeq 2000. TCR beta CDR3 regions were amplified from RNA transcripts. For the first round of RT-PCR on the TCR CDR3, the HTBI primer set was used together with the Qiagen OneStep RT-PCR kit. TCRdb reprocessed the public reads (quality trimming at Q25 with fastp, clone calling with MiXCR) and kept in-frame beta chains. Each record represents a unique CDR3 protein, reported with the most common genes and DNA among its rows. Present in this sample are roughly 560,000 distinct CDR3 sequences, about 14% of which were seen just once. Over 3.5% of the sample goes to the ten largest clones. Material: blood. The receptors come from a woman aged 40 to 49 with Graves' ophthalmopathy.

The sample holds many counts of this clonotype. The chain is built from TRBV12-3 or TRBV12-4 and TRBJ2-7; 11 bases agree with TRBD2. The V gene end was trimmed by 7 bases and the J gene end by 0 bases; junction bases not matched to a gene: 8. The CDR3 sequence is 16 residues long. The CDR3 sequence is CASTKSLAGDSYEQYF. Here the CDR3 DNA reads TGTGCCAGCACTAAGTCACTAGCGGGGGACTCCTACGAGCAGTACTTC.

The gene calls are TRBV29-1 and TRBJ2-7; D is tentatively TRBD1 or TRBD2 (5 bases each). The length of the CDR3 is 15 residues. Germline V gene sequence: CDR1 SQVTM, CDR2 ANQGSEA. V was pared by 2 bases and J by 1 base, with 15 bases between. The CDR3 region has the DNA TGCAGCGTTGAATCTTTCAGGGAGCGATCCTACGAGCAGTACTTC. It codes for CSVESFRERSYEQYF.

This clonotype was seen a handful of times. The J gene is TRBJ2-7, the V gene TRBV28; TRBD2 matches at 8 bases. Germline CDR1 and CDR2: MDHEN and SYDVKM. The CDR3 is 15 amino acids. With V trimmed by 2 bases and J by 4 bases, 7 bases remained unmatched. The CDR3 protein is CASSLGRGGYYEQYF. CDR3 in DNA: TGTGCCAGCAGTTTAGGTCGGGGGGGCTATTACGAGCAGTACTTC.

There are a few counts of this clonotype. In nucleotides, the CDR3 is TGTGCCAGCAGTTTATACAACTCCTATAATTCACCCCTCCACTTT. Translation gives CASSLYNSYNSPLHF. The chain combines TRBV27 with TRBJ1-6; D is unresolved. CDR1 is MNHEY, CDR2 SMNVEV, per germline (reference sequence). The V end was cut by 1 base, the J end by 0 bases, with 4 bases between. The CDR3 extends over 15 amino acids.

This clonotype showed up many times. The chain is built from TRBV6-2 or TRBV6-3 and TRBJ1-2; D is unclear. Germline CDR1 MNHEY, CDR2 SVGEGT. V was cut by 4 bases and J by 1 base, with 10 bases left in between. This CDR3 spans 14 amino acids. The CDR3 protein is CASSSRPINYGYTF. The CDR3 nucleotides read TGTGCCAGCAGTTCCCGACCGATTAACTATGGCTACACCTTC.

This clonotype was observed many times. The chain recombines TRBV2 with TRBJ2-5; D gene unclear. Trimming removed 7 bases from V and 0 bases from J, with 9 bases in between. CDR3 length: 13 residues. In germline, CDR1 is SNHLY, CDR2 FYNNEI. CDR3 sequence: CASIYGNQETQYF. In DNA form, the CDR3 reads TGTGCCAGCATATATGGGAACCAAGAGACCCAGTACTTC.

In its sample, this clonotype was seen many times. The rearrangement uses TRBV11-2 and TRBJ2-5; no reliable D call. Trimming took 1 base from V and 4 from J, leaving 10 bases between them. The V gene's germline CDR1 is SGHAT and CDR2 FQNNGV. The CDR3 runs 14 residues. CDR3 loop: CASSLGSWGETQYF. The DNA for the CDR3 is TGTGCCAGCAGCTTAGGTTCGTGGGGAGAGACCCAGTACTTC. The full variable domain, rest sourced from reference TRBV11-2 and TRBJ2-5, is EAGVAQSPRYKIIEKRQSVAFWCNPISGHATLYWYQQILGQGPKLLIQFQNNGVVDDSQLPKDRFSAERLKGVDSTLKIQPAKLEDSAVYLCASSLGSWGETQYFGPGTRLLVL.

This clonotype was observed many times. V is TRBV3-1 and J is TRBJ2-7, with D maybe TRBD1 (5 bases). The V and J ends lost 2 bases and 7 bases respectively, with 12 bases between them. The germline gives CDR1 LGHDT, CDR2 YNNKEL (reference sequence). This CDR3 is 13 amino acids long. CDR3 nucleotide sequence: TGTGCCAGCAGCCAAAAGGGGTTTTGGGAGCAGTACTTC. This sequence encodes CASSQKGFWEQYF.

This clonotype was seen ten or more times. The V gene is TRBV5-1, the J gene TRBJ2-5, with 7 bases aligning to TRBD1. In germline, CDR1 is SGHRS, CDR2 YFSETQ. V gave up 3 bases and J gave up 5 bases; unmatched junction bases: 10. CDR3 length: 15 residues. The CDR3 bases are TGCGCCAGCAGCTCGGGACAGCCCGTGGTGGAGACCCAGTACTTC. This translates into CASSSGQPVVETQYF.

This clonotype was detected many times. The chain links TRBV19 to TRBJ2-2, with 7 nucleotides matching TRBD2. The length of the CDR3 is 15 residues. V shed 3 bases and J 6 bases; nucleotides not matched to a gene: 7. CDR1 is LNHDA and CDR2 is SQIVND in the germline V gene (reference sequence). In DNA form, the CDR3 reads TGTGCCAGTAGTATCGCGGGAGAATTGGCCGGGGAGCTGTTTTTT. Amino acid sequence: CASSIAGELAGELFF.

This clonotype appeared many times. This chain links TRBV20-1 with TRBJ2-3; 8 nucleotides match TRBD2. With 4 bases clipped from V and 2 bases from J, the junction kept 5 bases outside the gene matches. CDR1 and CDR2 (germline): DFQATT, SNEGSKA (reference sequence). The CDR3 is 14 amino acids. The CDR3 region is CSATGLADTDTQYF. The CDR3 DNA reads TGCAGTGCTACAGGACTAGCAGACACAGATACGCAGTATTTT.

This clonotype was observed at least ten times. V usage is TRBV10-3 and J usage is TRBJ2-7; D unclear. Looked up from germline, CDR1 is ENHRY and CDR2 is SYGVKD. Trimming pared 9 bases from V and 6 bases from J, leaving 15 bases between. The CDR3 is 12 residues long. CDR3 DNA: TGTGCCATTTCCCCAACTCTAGGCGAGCAGTACTTC. It codes for CAISPTLGEQYF.

This clonotype was detected ten times or more. The chain carries TRBV15 and TRBJ1-1; D might be TRBD1 (6 bases). Trimming cost V 4 bases and J 0 bases, with 9 bases left between them. CDR3 length equals 14 residues. Germline V gives CDR1 LNHNV, CDR2 YYDKDF (reference sequence). CDR3 in DNA: TGTGCCACCAGCAAGAGGACAGTGAACACTGAAGCTTTCTTT. Translation gives CATSKRTVNTEAFF.

This clonotype was recorded many times. The rearrangement uses TRBV7-3 and TRBJ2-5; 8 bases align to TRBD2. This CDR3 is built from 15 residues. The germline V gene has CDR1 SGHTA and CDR2 FQGTGA. J was trimmed by 4 bases and V by 2 bases; bases with no gene match: 6. CDR3 region: CASSLSPGGRETQYF. In DNA, the CDR3 is TGTGCCAGCAGCTTATCCCCGGGAGGGCGAGAGACCCAGTACTTC.

This sequence joins TRBV4-1 and TRBJ2-7; TRBD2 agrees at 7 bases. This CDR3 region has 16 residues. CDR1 is MGHRA, CDR2 YSYEKL, per germline. J was trimmed by 4 bases and V by 2 bases; bases with no gene match: 11. The CDR3 loop is CASSQREGADRYEQYF. The CDR3 DNA follows: TGCGCCAGCAGCCAAAGGGAGGGAGCGGACCGATACGAGCAGTACTTC.